Shown below are 32 T cell receptor beta chains from a single sample sequenced in a study of cytomegalovirus exposure and HLA in healthy donors. Measured with immunoSEQ multiplex PCR; TCRdb has only the in-frame clones, and not every one. The sample shows 150,000 to 180,000 clones, around 84% of them seen only once. The sequencing input was PBMCs. The receptors originated from a human donor in good health.

The CDR3 protein is CASSRTLAGFDEQYF. The CDR3 DNA is TGTGCCAGCAGCCGTACGTTAGCGGGATTCGACGAGCAGTACTTC. V is TRBV4-2 and J is TRBJ2-7, with 8 bases that match TRBD2. V gave up 4 bases and J gave up 5 bases; unmatched junction bases: 10. Germline V lookup: CDR1 LGHNA, CDR2 YNFKEQ. This CDR3 region has 15 residues.

This clone was recorded once. The chain has TRBV7-8 and TRBJ1-5, with D possibly TRBD1 on 6 matching bases. Trimming shortened V by 6 bases and J by 4 bases, and 16 bases separated the two germline ends. Germline CDR1 is SGHVS and CDR2 is FQNEAQ. This CDR3 is 15 amino acids long. The CDR3 region has the DNA TGTGCCAGCAGTAACGACAGGAGACAGAATCAGCCCCAGCATTTT. Residues: CASSNDRRQNQPQHF.

V is TRBV18 and J is TRBJ2-3; weak D call: TRBD2 (5 bases). The CDR3 has 14 residues. V dropped 3 bases and J dropped 5 bases, with 12 bases sitting between them. Germline CDR1 KGHSH, CDR2 LQKENI. The CDR3 spells CASSPGLGRDTQYF. DNA of the CDR3: TGTGCCAGCTCACCCGGGTTGGGGAGAGATACGCAGTATTTT.

The chain joins TRBV30 to TRBJ2-2; 7 bases match TRBD2. Germline V gene data show CDR1 as GTSNPN and CDR2 as SVGIG (reference sequence). The CDR3 sequence is 17 residues long. J was trimmed by 7 bases and V by 4 bases; bases with no gene match: 18. The CDR3 sequence is CAWITGTTPFGNGELFF. The DNA for the CDR3 is TGTGCCTGGATTACCGGGACTACCCCCTTCGGGAACGGGGAGCTGTTTTTT.

The chain has TRBV19 and TRBJ1-1; 9 nucleotides agree with TRBD1. V dropped 6 bases and J dropped 1; count of bases not matched to a gene: 9. The CDR3 has 16 residues. Germline V gene data show CDR1 as LNHDA and CDR2 as SQIVND (reference sequence). CDR3 protein: CASSLTGTGKNTEAFF. CDR3 bases: TGTGCCAGTAGCTTAACCGGGACAGGGAAGAACACTGAAGCTTTCTTT. The variable domain in full, completed from reference TRBV19 and TRBJ1-1, reads DGGITQSPKYLFRKEGQNVTLSCEQNLNHDAMYWYRQDPGQGLRLIYYSQIVNDFQKGDIAEGYSVSREKKESFPLTVTSAQKNPTAFYLCASSLTGTGKNTEAFFGQGTRLTVV.

This CDR3 reads CASSEARQGKHF. The CDR3 nucleotides read TGTGCCAGCAGTGAAGCGAGGCAGGGAAAGCATTTT. The V call is TRBV6-1, the J call TRBJ1-5, with D perhaps TRBD1 (5 bases). The CDR3 has 12 residues. The V end was cut by 0 bases, the J end by 14 bases, with 11 bases between. The V gene's germline CDR1 is MNHNS and CDR2 SASEGT.

The chain links TRBV5-1 to TRBJ1-1; 11 bases fit TRBD1. Trimming took 3 bases from V and 7 from J; bases not matched to a gene: 8. Germline V gene lookup returns CDR1 SGHRS and CDR2 YFSETQ. The CDR3 has 15 amino acids. CDR3 loop: CASSSDRGLGHEAFF. CDR3 in DNA: TGCGCCAGCAGCTCGGACAGGGGGCTCGGGCATGAAGCTTTCTTT.

This chain links TRBV27 with TRBJ2-1, with TRBD1 matching 10 bases. Trimming took 4 bases from V and 9 from J; bases not matched to a gene: 15. Germline-derived CDR1 and CDR2 are MNHEY and SMNVEV (reference sequence). The CDR3 has 17 residues. DNA of the CDR3: TGTGCCAGCAGTTCCCCCCGCCGGGACAGGGGTATGAGTGAGCAGTTCTTC. Its protein is CASSSPRRDRGMSEQFF.

The chain joins TRBV7-3 to TRBJ2-1, with D perhaps TRBD2 (5 bases). Germline lookup yields CDR1 SGHTA and CDR2 FQGTGA. The CDR3 runs to 14 residues. V shed 3 bases and J shed 4 bases, with 10 bases lying between them. The CDR3 DNA follows: TGTGCCAGCAGCTTCGGCGGGCCATACAATGAGCAGTTCTTC. Residues: CASSFGGPYNEQFF.

The chain has TRBV2 and TRBJ1-3, with D possibly being TRBD1 (5 bases). Germline assignment: CDR1 SNHLY and CDR2 FYNNEI. V was cut by 6 bases and J by 7 bases, with 10 bases left in between. The CDR3 totals 12 residues. In DNA, the CDR3 is TGTGCCAGCAGCCCAAGGGGCAACACCATATATTTT. Its protein is CASSPRGNTIYF.

The genes are TRBV11-1 and TRBJ1-5; 8 positions agree with TRBD1. Per germline, CDR1 SGHAT and CDR2 FQDESV (reference sequence). Trimming cost V 6 bases and J 3 bases; bases outside gene matches: 7. CDR3 length: 15 residues. The CDR3 loop is CASSQGQGPNQPQHF. In nucleotides, the CDR3 is TGTGCCAGCAGTCAAGGACAGGGCCCCAATCAGCCCCAGCATTTT.

This clone showed up just once. The chain recombines TRBV27 with TRBJ2-7, with TRBD1 identical over 9 bases. V lost 3 bases and J lost 3; bases outside the gene matches: 3. The CDR3 is made up of 14 amino acids. Germline V lookup: CDR1 MNHEY, CDR2 SMNVEV (reference sequence). Written as DNA, the CDR3 is TGTGCCAGCAGTTTGGGGACAGGGAGCTACGAGCAGTACTTC. It codes for CASSLGTGSYEQYF.

This clone came up once. The rearrangement uses TRBV5-1 and TRBJ2-5, with D perhaps TRBD1 (6 bases). The V end lost 1 base, the J end lost 2 bases, and 12 bases lay between the germline ends. Germline loops: CDR1 SGHRS, CDR2 YFSETQ. The CDR3 is 15 residues long. The CDR3 sequence: CASSLTTGVQETQYF. CDR3 DNA sequence: TGCGCCAGCAGCTTGACGACAGGAGTTCAAGAGACCCAGTACTTC.

CDR3 in DNA: TGTGCCAGCAGCTTAGTAGGACAAAGTAGCTCCTACGAGCAGTACTTC. Translation: CASSLVGQSSSYEQYF. V gene TRBV7-9 combines with J gene TRBJ2-7; weak D call: TRBD1 (5 bases). The CDR3 has 16 amino acids. CDR1 is SEHNR and CDR2 is FQNEAQ in the germline V gene (reference sequence). Trimming removed 1 base at V and 0 bases at J, with 13 bases between. Supplemented by reference TRBV7-9 and TRBJ2-7, the full variable domain reads DTGVSQNPRHKITKRGQNVTFRCDPISEHNRLYWYRQTLGQGPEFLTYFQNEAQLEKSRLLSDRFSAERPKGSFSTLEIQRTEQGDSAMYLCASSLVGQSSSYEQYFGPGTRLTVT.

The rearrangement uses TRBV15 and TRBJ1-2; possible D gene TRBD1, 5 bases. In germline, CDR1 is LNHNV, CDR2 YYDKDF (reference sequence). Trimming took 0 bases from V and 4 from J, leaving 12 bases between them. The CDR3 is made up of 15 amino acids. The CDR3 bases are TGTGCCACCAGCAGAGATCTTGGGGCAGGCTATGGCTACACCTTC. Encoded protein: CATSRDLGAGYGYTF.

CDR3 DNA sequence: TGTGCCAGCAGCTCCCTCAGGGCATCCTATAATTCACCCCTCCACTTT. Its protein product is CASSSLRASYNSPLHF. The chain employs TRBV21-1 and TRBJ1-6; whether TRBD1, the table's D call, matches the DNA was not checked. TRBV21-1 is a pseudogene segment. CDR3 length: 16 residues.

V usage is TRBV7-6 and J usage is TRBJ1-3, with D unresolved. The V end was cut by 4 bases, the J end by 5 bases, with 6 bases between. The CDR3 loop spans 12 amino acids. Germline V CDR1 and CDR2: SGHVS, FNYEAQ. CDR3 in amino acids: CASSYERNTIYF. The DNA for the CDR3 is TGTGCCAGCAGCTACGAGAGAAACACCATATATTTT.

The genes are TRBV19 and TRBJ1-3; D unclear. Germline-derived CDR1 and CDR2 are LNHDA and SQIVND (reference sequence). V was pared by 7 bases and J by 4 bases, with 14 bases between. There are 14 residues in the CDR3. In DNA, the CDR3 is TGTGCCAGTAAAATCCAGGTCTCGGGAAACACCATATATTTT. Protein product: CASKIQVSGNTIYF.

This CDR3 reads CASSLSVAAGKPYEQYF. The DNA of the CDR3 is TGTGCCAGCAGTTTATCGGTTGCGGCGGGCAAACCCTACGAGCAGTACTTC. The chain carries TRBV27 and TRBJ2-7; D perhaps matches TRBD2 (5 bases). Looked up from germline, CDR1 is MNHEY and CDR2 is SMNVEV (reference sequence). V was clipped by 0 bases and J by 2 bases, with 17 bases between them. This CDR3 contains 17 residues.

This clone was counted between two and nine times. This sequence joins TRBV6-1 and TRBJ2-2; TRBD2 might be the D (5 bases). Trimming cost V 0 bases and J 7 bases, with 9 bases left between them. Germline loops: CDR1 MNHNS, CDR2 SASEGT. The CDR3 runs 14 residues. The CDR3 reads CASSEAQEVGELFF. CDR3 DNA sequence: TGTGCCAGCAGTGAAGCCCAGGAGGTCGGGGAGCTGTTTTTT.

This clone appeared once. This rearrangement joins TRBV4-1 to TRBJ2-3; 14 bases are shared with TRBD2. This CDR3 has 19 residues. V gave up 4 bases and J gave up 5 bases; unmatched junction bases: 14. Germline V gives CDR1 MGHRA, CDR2 YSYEKL. The CDR3 DNA reads TGCGCCAGCAGCCTGGTACGCGCCGGACTAGCGGGAGGCCGAGATACGCAGTATTTT. This sequence encodes CASSLVRAGLAGGRDTQYF.

The rearrangement joins TRBV6-1 to TRBJ1-2, with D perhaps matching TRBD1 (5 bases). The CDR3 length is 16 residues. Germline CDR1 reads MNHNS; CDR2 reads SASEGT. The V end was cut by 2 bases, the J end by 0 bases, with 13 bases between. CDR3 sequence (DNA): TGTGCCAGCAGTGAATATTTAACAGGAGCTAACTATGGCTACACCTTC. Translation: CASSEYLTGANYGYTF.

The chain combines TRBV10-1 with TRBJ2-1, with 9 bases identical to TRBD2. J was trimmed by 5 bases and V by 6 bases; bases with no gene match: 14. This CDR3 is built from 17 residues. The germline CDR1 and CDR2 sequences are WNHNN and SYGVQD (reference sequence). CDR3 sequence (DNA): TGCGCCAGCAGCGCCGAGTTTGGCCTAGCGGGGCACAATGAGCAGTTCTTC. Translating gives CASSAEFGLAGHNEQFF.

The chain couples TRBV6-6 to TRBJ2-7; 8 bases are shared with TRBD2. V trimming: 5 bases; J trimming: 9 bases; junction bases outside the gene matches: 18. In germline, CDR1 is MNHNY, CDR2 SVGAGI (reference sequence). This CDR3 has 16 residues. DNA for the CDR3: TGTGCCAGCAGTGCACCCTTAGCGGGAACGATCAACGGGCAGTACTTC. The encoded protein is CASSAPLAGTINGQYF.

The CDR3 protein is CANSAGGAYEQYF. The CDR3 nucleotides read TGTGCCAACTCTGCAGGGGGCGCCTACGAGCAGTACTTC. The chain employs TRBV28 and TRBJ2-7; TRBD1 matches 8 bases. The trim removed 10 bases at V and 2 bases at J, leaving 7 bases unmatched. Germline V gene lookup returns CDR1 MDHEN and CDR2 SYDVKM. The CDR3 has 13 amino acids.

This chain links TRBV5-1 with TRBJ2-7, with D possibly matching TRBD2 (5 bases). V was trimmed by 0 bases and J by 3 bases, leaving 13 bases between them. Germline CDR1 is SGHRS and CDR2 is YFSETQ. The CDR3 is made up of 15 amino acids. The CDR3 spells CASSLGGASYYEQYF. The CDR3 DNA reads TGCGCCAGCAGCTTGGGGGGAGCCTCTTACTACGAGCAGTACTTC.

The rearrangement joins TRBV6-5 to TRBJ2-7, with TRBD2 matching over 15 bases. Germline lookup yields CDR1 MNHEY and CDR2 SVGAGI. This CDR3 comprises 15 residues. Trimming took 5 bases from V and 6 from J; bases not matched to a gene: 5. In DNA form, the CDR3 reads TGTGCCAGCAGTAAGTGGACTAGCGGGAGGGCCGAGCAGTACTTC. Residues: CASSKWTSGRAEQYF.

The genes are TRBV6-1 and TRBJ1-5, with D possibly TRBD1 on 6 matching bases. V gave up 3 bases and J gave up 0 bases, with 18 bases separating them. This CDR3 spans 18 amino acids. CDR1 and CDR2 from the germline V gene are MNHNS and SASEGT. CDR3 amino acids: CASSERGGFVVSNQPQHF. The CDR3 DNA follows: TGTGCCAGCAGTGAGAGAGGGGGATTCGTCGTTAGCAATCAGCCCCAGCATTTT.

The chain joins TRBV4-1 to TRBJ2-4, with TRBD1 identical over 7 bases. Germline CDR1 and CDR2: MGHRA and YSYEKL. The ends lost 3 bases at V and 2 bases at J; junction bases unmatched: 10. This CDR3 is built from 17 residues. CDR3 in amino acids: CASSHDRDGESKNIQYF. CDR3 coding DNA: TGCGCCAGCAGCCACGACAGGGACGGGGAATCCAAAAACATTCAGTACTTC.

CDR3 in DNA: TGTGCCAGCAGCGTCCTTCCTTGGCAGGGTGGAAACACCATATATTTT. It specifies CASSVLPWQGGNTIYF. The chain links TRBV9 to TRBJ1-3; D might be TRBD1 (5 bases). The CDR3 loop spans 16 amino acids. Germline V lookup: CDR1 SGDLS, CDR2 YYNGEE. Trimming stripped 2 bases from V and 3 bases from J, with 15 bases between.

The sample holds one count of this clone. V is TRBV9 and J is TRBJ2-1; D perhaps matches TRBD2 (5 bases). The germline V gene has CDR1 SGDLS and CDR2 YYNGEE. The CDR3 length is 16 residues. V lost 4 bases and J lost 0, with 14 bases in between. The CDR3 region is CASSPQADLSYNEQFF. CDR3 in DNA: TGTGCCAGCAGCCCTCAAGCGGATCTCTCCTACAATGAGCAGTTCTTC.

The J gene is TRBJ2-7, the V gene TRBV9; 11 nucleotides line up with TRBD2. Per the germline V gene, CDR1 is SGDLS and CDR2 is YYNGEE. V shed 3 bases and J 4 bases; nucleotides not matched to a gene: 9. There are 16 residues in the CDR3. This chain's CDR3 is CASSAGLAGGRYEQYF. Here the CDR3 DNA reads TGTGCCAGCAGCGCCGGCCTAGCGGGAGGTCGGTACGAGCAGTACTTC.